What follows are 15 T cell receptor beta chains derived from one specimen sequenced in a study of cytomegalovirus exposure and HLA in healthy donors. The PCR ran on 60 Vbeta and 13 Jbeta primers. TCRdb's table, derived via immunoSEQ multiplex PCR, lists solely in-frame clones and lacks some. The ten most abundant clones cover around 1.5% of a sample with roughly 150,000 clones. Material for sequencing was PBMCs. The receptor source for this set is a woman in her 50s in good health and CMV-seronegative.

V is TRBV10-3 and J is TRBJ1-2, with 10 bases aligning to TRBD1. CDR3 length: 15 residues. V trimming: 6 bases; J trimming: 7 bases; junction bases outside the gene matches: 11. Germline CDR1 ENHRY, CDR2 SYGVKD. CDR3 residues: CAIREDRGSRIGYTF. The CDR3, as DNA: TGTGCCATCAGGGAGGACAGGGGGAGTCGGATTGGCTACACCTTC.

The chain recombines TRBV5-4 with TRBJ2-7; tentatively, D is TRBD1 (6 bases). The V gene's germline CDR1 is SGHNT and CDR2 YYREEE (reference sequence). V shed 1 base and J shed 4 bases, with 9 bases lying between them. The CDR3 consists of 13 residues. The DNA of the CDR3 is TGTGCCAGCAGCTTGTCAGGGGAGTACGAGCAGTACTTC. It encodes CASSLSGEYEQYF.

The chain employs TRBV7-2 and TRBJ1-3; the D gene is possibly TRBD1 (5 bases). CDR3 length: 16 amino acids. Trimming took 5 bases from V and 0 from J, leaving 14 bases between them. Germline V gives CDR1 SGHTA, CDR2 FQGNSA. The CDR3 DNA is TGTGCCAGCAGCCTGCGGACACCTGACTCTGGAAACACCATATATTTT. The encoded protein is CASSLRTPDSGNTIYF.

The chain combines TRBV7-2 with TRBJ1-2; TRBD1 matches 7 bases. Germline CDR1 is SGHTA and CDR2 is FQGNSA. Trimming took 1 base from V and 8 from J; bases not matched to a gene: 10. The length of the CDR3 is 15 residues. The CDR3 sequence: CASSLEGMTGLGYTF. As DNA, the CDR3 is TGTGCCAGCAGCTTAGAGGGTATGACAGGGCTCGGCTACACCTTC.

The chain uses TRBV6-1 and TRBJ2-5; D unclear. The CDR3 consists of 13 residues. Per the germline V gene, CDR1 is MNHNS and CDR2 is SASEGT. Trimming took off 9 bases at V and 2 bases at J, with 13 bases between the two ends. CDR3 sequence reads: CASTRRFQETQYF. In nucleotides, the CDR3 is TGTGCCAGTACCCGCAGGTTTCAAGAGACCCAGTACTTC.

The rearrangement links TRBV7-2 to TRBJ2-5; no firm D call. V was pared by 3 bases and J by 5 bases, with 13 bases between. Germline V lookup: CDR1 SGHTA, CDR2 FQGNSA. The CDR3 has 14 residues. CDR3: CASSFTQAWETQYF. Written as DNA, the CDR3 is TGTGCCAGCAGCTTTACCCAAGCTTGGGAGACCCAGTACTTC. Supplemented by reference TRBV7-2 and TRBJ2-5, the full variable domain reads GAGVSQSPSNKVTEKGKDVELRCDPISGHTALYWYRQSLGQGLEFLIYFQGNSAPDKSGLPSDRFSAERTGGSVSTLTIQRTQQEDSAVYLCASSFTQAWETQYFGPGTRLLVL.

V usage is TRBV6-1 and J usage is TRBJ2-5, with TRBD2 identical over 14 bases. Unmatched junction bases numbered 15, after V lost 2 bases and J lost 4 bases. The germline V gene has CDR1 MNHNS and CDR2 SASEGT. The CDR3 sequence is 20 residues long. CDR3 amino acids: CASSERGTSGGPYRVETQYF. CDR3 coding DNA: TGTGCCAGCAGTGAACGAGGGACTAGCGGGGGACCTTATCGGGTAGAGACCCAGTACTTC.

The gene calls are TRBV7-2 and TRBJ2-5; maybe TRBD2 (5 bases). Germline assignment: CDR1 SGHTA and CDR2 FQGNSA. The CDR3 is 13 residues long. V was trimmed by 2 bases and J by 8 bases, leaving 12 bases between them. The DNA for the CDR3 is TGTGCCAGCAGCTTATCACTCGGGGAAACCCAGTACTTC. Its protein is CASSLSLGETQYF.

The rearrangement links TRBV7-3 to TRBJ2-3; D not resolved. The CDR3 has 14 residues. Germline V CDR1 and CDR2: SGHTA, FQGTGA. V was cut by 2 bases and J by 0 bases, with 6 bases left in between. DNA for the CDR3: TGTGCCAGCAGCTTAGCGCCGAGCACAGATACGCAGTATTTT. Encoded protein: CASSLAPSTDTQYF.

This chain joins TRBV7-3 and TRBJ2-2; the match to TRBD2 covers 9 bases. The CDR3 has 16 amino acids. J gave up 3 bases and V 4 bases, and 6 bases lay outside the gene matches. Per germline, CDR1 SGHTA and CDR2 FQGTGA. The CDR3 DNA follows: TGTGCCAGCAGCTCTGGCGGGGGGGCGGACACCGGGGAGCTGTTTTTT. Translated, it gives CASSSGGGADTGELFF.

V usage is TRBV19 and J usage is TRBJ2-3; D perhaps matches TRBD1 (6 bases). CDR3 length equals 18 residues. V shed 5 bases and J shed 8 bases, with 29 bases lying between them. The germline V gene has CDR1 LNHDA and CDR2 SQIVND (reference sequence). This CDR3 is CASSADSGTIILGGTQYF. Written as DNA, the CDR3 is TGTGCCAGTAGTGCAGACTCCGGGACAATCATCCTAGGGGGTACGCAGTATTTT.

The chain recombines TRBV6-1 with TRBJ1-5, with D tentatively TRBD1 (5 bases). The germline V gene encodes CDR1 MNHNS and CDR2 SASEGT. The CDR3 spans 15 residues. Trimming left V 6 bases short and J 1 base short, with 13 bases between. The CDR3 nucleotides are TGTGCCAGCAGAAGAGAGGGACTGAGCAATCAGCCCCAGCATTTT. Translation gives CASRREGLSNQPQHF.

The chain carries TRBV4-3 and TRBJ1-1, with 8 positions matching TRBD1. The CDR3 totals 14 residues. Germline V CDR1 and CDR2: LGHNA, YSLEER. V dropped 4 bases and J dropped 4; count of bases not matched to a gene: 5. The CDR3 DNA reads as TGCGCCAGCAGCCCCTATGGACAGGGCACTGAAGCTTTCTTT. This translates into CASSPYGQGTEAFF.

V and J are TRBV5-1 and TRBJ1-5; TRBD1 matches at 7 bases. CDR3 length equals 16 residues. Germline assignment: CDR1 SGHRS and CDR2 YFSETQ. V lost 4 bases to trimming and J lost 0 bases; unmatched junction nucleotides: 7. The CDR3 DNA reads as TGCGCCAGCAGCACGGGACAGATTAATAGCAATCAGCCCCAGCATTTT. As protein: CASSTGQINSNQPQHF.

The gene calls are TRBV29-1 and TRBJ1-4; D may be TRBD1 (6 bases). The length of the CDR3 is 12 residues. The ends were cut back, 6 bases at V and 8 bases at J, with 13 bases in the middle. In germline, CDR1 is SQVTM, CDR2 ANQGSEA. In DNA form, the CDR3 reads TGCAGCGTCGAGCAGGGGAGCGAAAAACTGTTTTTT. Protein sequence: CSVEQGSEKLFF.